The 23 T cell receptor beta chains reported below all come from one sample, sequenced in a study of CD4 and CD8 cells across lung adenocarcinoma regions. One entry per CDR3 protein results from TCRdb running MiXCR on the PCR reads. Among 5,000 to 6,000 distinct CDR3 sequences, about 53% were seen once, and the ten largest hold 20%. Sequenced sample: CD4+ T cells from the margin of a lung tumor. These receptors originate from a male donor with lung adenocarcinoma. The CD4 and CD8 labels of this study may be unreliable.

A single count supports this clonotype. The rearrangement links TRBV10-1 to TRBJ2-1, with 8 bases identical to TRBD1. Gene TRBJ2-7 matches the end of the DNA better, so the J call may be wrong. CDR3 size: 15 residues. Germline CDR1 is WNHNN and CDR2 is SYGVQD (reference sequence). The CDR3 nucleotides read TGCGCCAGCAGTGAGGGGACAGGCAGCTCCTACGAGCAGTACTTC. Protein product: CASSEGTGSSYEQYF.

By its share, this clonotype is large. This sequence joins TRBV27 and TRBJ2-2; 9 bases agree with TRBD1. Germline V gene sequence: CDR1 MNHEY, CDR2 SMNVEV (reference sequence). This CDR3 comprises 16 residues. Trimming cost V 7 bases and J 4 bases; bases outside gene matches: 10. CDR3 DNA: TGTGCCAGCAATACTTTTGGGACAGGGATCACCGGGGAGCTGTTTTTT. It translates to CASNTFGTGITGELFF.

A few counts support this clonotype. This sequence joins TRBV6-2 or TRBV6-3 and TRBJ2-1; D perhaps matches TRBD2 (7 bases). Trimming took off 2 bases at V and 6 bases at J, with 14 bases between the two ends. Germline values: CDR1 MNHEY, CDR2 SVGEGT. The CDR3 covers 15 residues. CDR3 sequence reads: CASSYGGAVGNEQFF. The CDR3 DNA follows: TGTGCCAGCAGTTACGGGGGGGCGGTAGGCAATGAGCAGTTCTTC.

The CDR3 DNA sequence: TGTGCCAGCAGTTCATACACCTATAGCAATCAGCCCCAGCATTTT. Translation gives CASSSYTYSNQPQHF. This chain uses TRBV6-5 with TRBJ1-5; the D is unclear. Trimming stripped 4 bases from V and 0 bases from J, with 10 bases between. CDR1 is MNHEY, CDR2 SVGAGI, per germline. This CDR3 is 15 amino acids long.

A word on this clonotype: One end of the junction varies from germline; a read error may be responsible. The chain is built from TRBV6-1 and TRBJ2-3; a weak D match, TRBD1 (6 bases). Germline CDR1 and CDR2: MNHNS and SASEGT. The CDR3 covers 14 residues. The CDR3 reads CASIFSVSTGTLYF. The CDR3 DNA reads TGTGCCAGCATCTTCAGTGTGAGCACAGGGACGCTGTATTTT.

In this sample, this clonotype turned up a few times. The rearrangement joins TRBV7-2 to TRBJ2-3; D call uncertain. The CDR3 is made up of 13 amino acids. Germline V gives CDR1 SGHTA, CDR2 FQGNSA. V shed 5 bases and J shed 1 base, with 7 bases lying between them. The CDR3 is CASSKTRTDTQYF. The CDR3, as DNA: TGTGCCAGCAGCAAAACCCGCACAGATACGCAGTATTTT.

The rearrangement uses TRBV6-1 and TRBJ2-3, with TRBD2 as a possible D gene (5 bases). Germline loops: CDR1 MNHNS, CDR2 SASEGT. This CDR3 has 13 residues. Trimming shortened V by 6 bases and J by 2 bases, and 9 bases separated the two germline ends. The CDR3 DNA reads as TGTGCCAGCAGCCGGGATATCACAGATACGCAGTATTTT. It is translated as CASSRDITDTQYF.

This clonotype has just a few counts. This sequence joins TRBV5-6 and TRBJ2-3, with 11 bases matching TRBD2. Germline CDR1 reads SGHDT; CDR2 reads YYEEEE. After removal of 4 bases from V and 6 bases from J, the junction contained 4 bases not matched to a gene. The CDR3 is made up of 14 amino acids. The CDR3 protein is CASSETSGDDTQYF. As DNA, the CDR3 is TGTGCCAGCAGCGAGACTAGCGGGGATGATACGCAGTATTTT. Looking up the rest from reference TRBV5-6 and TRBJ2-3 gives the full variable domain: DAGVTQSPTHLIKTRGQQVTLRCSPKSGHDTVSWYQQALGQGPQFIFQYYEEEERQRGNFPDRFSGHQFPNYSSELNVNALLLGDSALYLCASSETSGDDTQYFGPGTRLTVL.

The rearrangement links TRBV28 to TRBJ2-1, with 11 nucleotides matching TRBD2. V trimming: 3 bases; J trimming: 8 bases; junction bases outside the gene matches: 9. CDR1 and CDR2 from the germline V gene are MDHEN and SYDVKM. CDR3 length equals 16 residues. CDR3: CASSLWGTSGEDEQFF. The DNA of the CDR3 is TGTGCCAGCAGTTTGTGGGGGACTAGCGGAGAGGATGAGCAGTTCTTC.

Sample share makes this clonotype large. The chain uses TRBV6-1 and TRBJ2-1, with TRBD2 as a possible D gene (6 bases). Trimming cost V 6 bases and J 7 bases, with 28 bases left between them. The V gene's germline CDR1 is MNHNS and CDR2 SASEGT. The CDR3 consists of 18 residues. CDR3 in amino acids: CASRPTQTSLVGSNEQFF. The CDR3, as DNA: TGTGCCAGCAGGCCCACTCAGACTAGTTTAGTGGGCTCTAATGAGCAGTTCTTC.

In this sample, this clonotype is medium-sized (0.01 to 0.1%). This rearrangement joins TRBV6-1 to TRBJ2-1; D unresolved. The CDR3 sequence is 16 residues long. V was trimmed by 6 bases and J by 1 base, leaving 16 bases between them. Germline assignment: CDR1 MNHNS and CDR2 SASEGT. The CDR3 here is CASSARSLGSYNEQFF. DNA of the CDR3: TGTGCCAGCAGCGCCAGGTCCCTCGGGTCCTACAATGAGCAGTTCTTC.

V is TRBV3-1 and J is TRBJ2-5; the match to TRBD2 covers 12 bases. The V segment lost 4 bases and the J segment 5 bases; nucleotides outside the gene matches: 5. Germline values: CDR1 LGHDT, CDR2 YNNKEL (reference sequence). CDR3 size: 15 residues. The CDR3 protein is CASSPTSGRRETQYF. The CDR3 DNA reads as TGTGCCAGCAGCCCGACTAGCGGGAGACGGGAGACCCAGTACTTC.

This clonotype is categorized as medium-sized. The rearrangement links TRBV27 to TRBJ1-4; 8 positions match TRBD1. Germline CDR1 is MNHEY and CDR2 is SMNVEV (reference sequence). V lost 6 bases to trimming and J lost 5 bases; unmatched junction nucleotides: 5. CDR3 size: 14 residues. CDR3 in amino acids: CASRLAGGNEKLFF. In DNA form, the CDR3 reads TGTGCCAGCAGATTAGCAGGGGGCAATGAAAAACTGTTTTTT.

The chain combines TRBV27 with TRBJ2-7, with D perhaps TRBD1 (6 bases). CDR1 MNHEY and CDR2 SMNVEV come from the germline V gene (reference sequence). There are 14 residues in the CDR3. The germline V and J ends were trimmed by 2 bases and 4 bases, with 12 bases remaining between them. CDR3 sequence reads: CASSLRTDGYEQYF. CDR3 in DNA: TGTGCCAGCAGTTTAAGGACAGATGGATACGAGCAGTACTTC.

On this clonotype: The DNA is omitted, as the CDR3 cannot be located on it reliably, and the CDR3 follows TCRdb's listing. The gene calls are TRBV7-2 and TRBJ2-1; TRBD1, as called in the table, went unchecked against the DNA. The germline V gene has CDR1 SGHTA and CDR2 FQGNSA. The CDR3 has 15 residues if both end residues are counted. CDR3 region: CASSVAGGAYNAQFF.

On this clonotype itself: An end of the junction differs from the germline gene, which may be a read error. V gene TRBV6-1 combines with J gene TRBJ2-2, with a possible D match to TRBD1 (6 bases). Gene TRBJ2-3 matches the end of the DNA better, so the J call may be wrong. The CDR3 runs 15 residues. The germline gives CDR1 MNHNS, CDR2 SASEGT. CDR3 DNA: TGTGCCAGGAGCCTTCAGGCTGTGAGGACAGAGACGCAGTATTTT. Its translation is CARSLQAVRTETQYF.

Points on this clonotype: A junction boundary mismatches the germline segment, possibly from a read error. The genes are TRBV10-1 and TRBJ2-4; no clear D. CDR1 is WNHNN, CDR2 SYGVQD, per germline (reference sequence). The CDR3 length is 15 residues. CDR3 region: CASSEGLWAKNIQYF. DNA for the CDR3: TGCGCCAGCAGTGAGGGGCTGTGGGCCAAAAACATTCAGTATTTC.

This clonotype was counted once. This CDR3 is missing its conserved last phenylalanine or tryptophan, likely due to a read error. J is TRBJ2-1 and V is TRBV6-1, with 11 bases identical to TRBD2. The germline gives CDR1 MNHNS, CDR2 SASEGT. This CDR3 has 15 residues. The CDR3 sequence is CTSSGTSGVYNEQFV. The CDR3 nucleotides are TGTACCAGCAGTGGGACTAGCGGAGTCTACAATGAGCAGTTCGTC.

With regard to this clonotype: An end of the junction differs from the germline gene, which may be a read error. The CDR3 spells CASRLQSVIPEKLYF. The DNA for the CDR3 is TGTGCCAGCAGACTCCAGTCCGTGATCCCCGAGAAGCTGTATTTT. This sequence joins TRBV6-5 and TRBJ2-2; D call uncertain. Germline CDR1 MNHEY, CDR2 SVGAGI. CDR3 length: 15 amino acids.

In its sample, this clonotype was seen a few times. The chain couples TRBV27 to TRBJ1-2, with D possibly matching TRBD1 (6 bases). CDR1 and CDR2 (germline): MNHEY, SMNVEV (reference sequence). CDR3 length: 13 residues. The V end was cut by 6 bases, the J end by 7 bases, with 15 bases between. The CDR3 loop is CASSGTGYRGYTF. The CDR3 bases are TGTGCCAGCAGCGGAACAGGGTACCGTGGCTACACCTTC.

This clonotype appeared once. The V call is TRBV6-4, the J call TRBJ2-3; a weak D match, TRBD2 (7 bases). The DNA end favors TRBJ2-7, so the J call may be wrong. CDR3 size: 15 residues. Germline-derived CDR1 and CDR2 are MRHNA and SNTAGT. For the CDR3, the DNA is TGTGCCGGGGGTGTCGGGGGCGGGAGCGCAGATACGCAGTACTTC. The encoded protein is CAGGVGGGSADTQYF.

The chain has TRBV30 and TRBJ2-5; 7 nucleotides line up with TRBD1. Germline trimming cut 2 bases from V and 3 bases from J; bases unmatched to any gene: 6. Germline V gene lookup returns CDR1 GTSNPN and CDR2 SVGIG (reference sequence). This CDR3 is 14 amino acids long. CDR3 sequence: CAWSWAGTEETQYF. CDR3 nucleotide sequence: TGTGCCTGGAGTTGGGCCGGGACAGAAGAGACCCAGTACTTC.

The gene calls are TRBV6-2 or TRBV6-3 and TRBJ2-3, with a possible D match to TRBD1 (6 bases). V lost 6 bases and J 9 bases, leaving 25 bases between the germline ends. The germline CDR1 and CDR2 sequences are MNHEY and SVGEGT. The CDR3 extends over 16 amino acids. CDR3 nucleotide sequence: TGTGCCAGCAGGGGGTACGGGGCAGGGGACCAAGAGACGCAGTATTTT. As protein: CASRGYGAGDQETQYF.